The present T cell receptor (beta chain) was sequenced within a study of cytomegalovirus exposure and HLA in healthy donors. PCR amplification relied on 60 Vbeta primers (plus 13 Jbeta primers). Some clones are missing from TCRdb's copy, which holds only in-frame ones; the method was immunoSEQ multiplex PCR. The repertoire consists of more than 95,000 clones, with 9.5% to 15% occurring once and the leading ten covering roughly 16%. V gave up 2 bases and J gave up 7 bases; unmatched junction bases: 6. This CDR3 is 15 amino acids long. Germline V gene sequence: CDR1 MNHEY, CDR2 SMNVEV (reference sequence). This clone was seen a handful of times.

Sequenced material: PBMCs. The chain uses TRBV27 and TRBJ2-1; TRBD2 matches at 9 bases. The sequence was collected from a man aged 40-50 years in good health and CMV-seropositive. The CDR3 bases are TGTGCCAGCAGTTTAGGCCTAGCGGGACCAAATGAGCAGTTCTTC. This gives the protein CASSLGLAGPNEQFF.